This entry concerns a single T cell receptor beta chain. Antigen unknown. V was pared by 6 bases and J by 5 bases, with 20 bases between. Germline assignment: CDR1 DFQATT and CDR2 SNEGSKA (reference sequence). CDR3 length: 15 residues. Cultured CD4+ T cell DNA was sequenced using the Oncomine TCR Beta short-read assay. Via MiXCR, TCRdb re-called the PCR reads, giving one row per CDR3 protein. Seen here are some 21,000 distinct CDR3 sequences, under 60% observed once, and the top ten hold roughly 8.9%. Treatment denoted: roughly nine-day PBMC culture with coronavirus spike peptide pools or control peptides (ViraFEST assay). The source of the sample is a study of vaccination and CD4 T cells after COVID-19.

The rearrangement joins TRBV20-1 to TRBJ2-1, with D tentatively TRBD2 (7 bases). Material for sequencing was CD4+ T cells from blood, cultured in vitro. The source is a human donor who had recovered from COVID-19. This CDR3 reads CSATQRRGPNNEQFF. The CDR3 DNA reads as TGCAGTGCCACTCAGAGGCGGGGGCCTAACAATGAGCAGTTCTTC.